This T cell receptor beta chain was captured in a study of blood T cell repertoires in COVID-19 (dated by TCRdb to the early 2020s). Describing the broader study: Collaborator samples came from the United States, Italy and Spain and covered acute and convalescent phases of COVID-19. The prospective study material was composed of cDNA or gDNA derived from T cells, B-cell-depleted T cells, or PBMCs. The dataset comprised deeply sampled blood TCRbeta repertoires from subjects exposed to, actively infected with, or recovered from COVID-19. The repertoires were released in a freely available public database intended as a resource for research on the immune response to SARS-CoV-2. Samples came from the ongoing ImmuneRACE study (first 160 participants) plus 1,254 subjects from 6 global collaborators. Nearly every sample came with metadata listing a de-identified subject ID, COVID-19 status, age in years and sex. HLA class I and class II types, where available, came from metadata supplied by the sample provider rather than from assay-based typing.

The germline V gene (reference sequence) sets CDR1 to LGHDT and CDR2 to YNNKEL. Here V drops 5 bases and J drops 5 bases, and the junction holds 1 base not matched to any gene. The CDR3 spans 14 residues, from the cysteine through the phenylalanine. Only CDR3 DNA remains: 42 bases, in frame from the first base. With regard to this clone: Its recognized antigen is unknown. No much larger clonotype is one base removed from it; base qualities were not supplied.

The collaborating institutions used their own protocols to collect whole blood in K2EDTA tubes. For TCRbeta analysis, collaborators shipped samples in one of three forms: frozen whole blood, isolated PBMCs, or DNA extracted from either of those sample types. The investigation overall reported the following: How much clinical and demographic metadata was included differed by source and by participant, and the metadata was provided uncurated.

TCRbeta CDR3 regions were amplified from genomic DNA using the immunoSEQ Assay, a bias-controlled multiplex PCR. The study's processing was this. Within the assay, amplification of reference gene primers was used to estimate how many nucleated cells each sample contained. To quantify the absolute abundance of each unique TCRbeta CDR3 rearrangement, sequence reads were collapsed and filtered. For each sample, productive Simpson clonality was calculated by taking the square root of Simpson's diversity index across productive rearrangements. In its TCRdb copy, this immuneACCESS table keeps in-frame sequences only and misses some clones. Where compared with another copy, unresolved V genes explain less than half of these, and the others have no known cause. The V and J calls and the clone size are those of that table, but D and trimming were determined from the DNA. In all, the sample holds about 130,000 clones, and roughly 80% of those were seen once. Around 3.1% of the sample is in the top ten clones.

The TCR was taken from a woman older than 75 with acute or convalescent COVID-19. The sample taken for sequencing was peripheral blood. The chain is assembled from TRBV3-1 (or the pseudogene TRBV3-2) and TRBJ2-1, with TRBD2 identical over 12 junction bases. This receptor carries the CDR3 CASSGLAGNNEQFF. The bases are TGTGCCAGCAGCGGACTAGCGGGGAACAATGAGCAGTTCTTC.